This is a list of T cell receptor beta chains from one sample in a study of T cells in Graves' hyperthyroidism and ophthalmopathy. TCRdb re-called the multiplex PCR reads with MiXCR, one entry per CDR3 protein. The sample consists of about 380,000 distinct CDR3 sequences, about 15% of them appearing once. Material: blood. The receptors were gathered from a woman aged 55-69 years with Graves' hyperthyroidism. CDR3s leave out the opening cysteine and the closing phenylalanine or tryptophan. Fields, in order: J gene, D gene, V gene, clone size, CDR3 protein. D genes are given only for firm matches. Clone size is shown for a subset of rows, as once, few, many or a class of expanded clone.

TRBJ2-7 | NA | TRBV13 | NA | ASSYIPLWRQGLGTVEQY
TRBJ1-5 | NA | TRBV12-3/TRBV12-4 | few | ASSLAVEPQH
TRBJ2-1 | NA | TRBV19 | few | ASSMTRGGEQF
TRBJ2-5 | NA | TRBV7-8 | few | ASSLALQETQY
TRBJ2-1 | NA | TRBV28 | NA | ASSLGGYTKQF
TRBJ2-1 | NA | TRBV15 | many | ATSSPTGWPYNEQF
TRBJ1-4 | TRBD1 | TRBV27 | many | ASSPGQTNEKLF
TRBJ1-2 | NA | TRBV7-9 | NA | ASSHTGIGYT
TRBJ2-4 | TRBD2 | TRBV11-2 | few | ASSPRTSGRRNVQY
TRBJ2-1 | NA | TRBV20-1 | many | SARGPGQRQYNEQF
TRBJ1-2 | TRBD1 | TRBV19 | NA | ASSEIGTGLDGYT
TRBJ1-5 | NA | TRBV28 | NA | ASSLWTYQPQH
TRBJ2-1 | NA | TRBV11-3 | NA | ASSRDTTYNGQL
TRBJ2-1 | NA | TRBV7-8 | many | ASSGGRSSYNEQF
TRBJ2-3 | NA | TRBV12-3/TRBV12-4 | many | ASSFGTDTQY
TRBJ1-3 | NA | TRBV3-1 | few | ASSQAGGAGNTIY
TRBJ1-6 | NA | TRBV7-2 | many | ASSLATGNSPLH
TRBJ2-7 | NA | TRBV20-1 | many | SARPPADYEQY
TRBJ2-3 | TRBD2 | TRBV7-6 | many | ASSKTSGSTDTQY
TRBJ1-1 | NA | TRBV5-5 | many | ASSRGGGNTEAF
TRBJ2-7 | NA | TRBV15 | NA | ATSRESLDEQY
TRBJ2-2 | NA | TRBV7-9 | few | ASSRVDRSNTGELF
TRBJ2-2 | NA | TRBV12-5 | many | ASCLQRADLNTGELF
TRBJ2-5 | NA | TRBV6-5 | many | ASSYAQHRRTQY
TRBJ1-2 | TRBD1 | TRBV6-1 | few | ASIGQGARGYT
TRBJ2-7 | NA | TRBV25-1 | NA | TSSSDSHPIEQY
TRBJ2-3 | TRBD2 | TRBV24-1 | many | ATSASPGLAGVGTDTQY
TRBJ2-2 | NA | TRBV11-3 | many | ASSSIPGELF
TRBJ2-5 | TRBD2 | TRBV7-9 | many | ASSSNSGRGETQY
TRBJ2-3 | NA | TRBV4-1 | few | ASSQHGLGEDTQY
TRBJ2-3 | TRBD2 | TRBV28 | many | ASSAISGRGSTDTQY
TRBJ2-2 | TRBD2 | TRBV4-1 | NA | ASSLGGGLSTGELF
TRBJ2-2 | TRBD2 | TRBV6-2/TRBV6-3 | many | ASSYSWREGLFSTGELF
TRBJ1-2 | NA | TRBV9 | many | ASSVATVSWGYT
TRBJ2-6 | NA | TRBV27 | many | ASRQAGANVLT
TRBJ2-5 | TRBD2 | TRBV11-2 | many | ASSLIAGGQETQY
TRBJ1-6 | NA | TRBV28 | many | ASSHRERSPLH
TRBJ1-2 | NA | TRBV5-1 | NA | ASSLRDNYGYT
TRBJ2-7 | TRBD2 | TRBV6-2/TRBV6-3 | many | ASRRAGGPLEQY
TRBJ2-5 | NA | TRBV6-1 | many | ASSEGVETQY
TRBJ2-7 | NA | TRBV4-1 | few | ASSQRVGSVEQY
TRBJ2-1 | TRBD2 | TRBV11-2 | many | ASSLGGLAGAWNEQF